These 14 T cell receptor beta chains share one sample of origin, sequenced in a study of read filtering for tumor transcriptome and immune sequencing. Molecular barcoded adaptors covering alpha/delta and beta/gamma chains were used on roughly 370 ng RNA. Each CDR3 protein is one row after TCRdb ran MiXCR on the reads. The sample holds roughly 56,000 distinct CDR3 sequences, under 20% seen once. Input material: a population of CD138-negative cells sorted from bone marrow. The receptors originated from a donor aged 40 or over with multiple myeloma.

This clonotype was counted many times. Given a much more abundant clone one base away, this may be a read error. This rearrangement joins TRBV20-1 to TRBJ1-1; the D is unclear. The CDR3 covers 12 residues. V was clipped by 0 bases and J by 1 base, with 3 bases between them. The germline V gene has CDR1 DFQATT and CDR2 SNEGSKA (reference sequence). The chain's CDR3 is CSARDKNTEAFF. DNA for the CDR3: TGCAGTGCTAGAGATAAGAACACTGAAGCTTTCTTT.

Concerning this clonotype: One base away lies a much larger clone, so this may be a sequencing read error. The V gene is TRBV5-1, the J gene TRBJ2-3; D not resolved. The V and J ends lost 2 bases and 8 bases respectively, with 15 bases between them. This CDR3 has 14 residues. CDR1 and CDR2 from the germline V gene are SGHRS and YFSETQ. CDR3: CASSFQGLIGTQYF. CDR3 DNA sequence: TGCGCCAGCAGCTTCCAAGGGCTGATAGGTACGCAGTATTTT.

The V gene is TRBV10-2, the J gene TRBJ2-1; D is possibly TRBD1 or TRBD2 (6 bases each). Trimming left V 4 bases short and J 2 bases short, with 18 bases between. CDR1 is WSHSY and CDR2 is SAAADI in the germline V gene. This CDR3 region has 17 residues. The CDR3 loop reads CASSGRGQWRAYNEQFF. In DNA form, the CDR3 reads TGCGCCAGCAGTGGACGGGGGCAATGGCGAGCCTACAATGAGCAGTTCTTC.

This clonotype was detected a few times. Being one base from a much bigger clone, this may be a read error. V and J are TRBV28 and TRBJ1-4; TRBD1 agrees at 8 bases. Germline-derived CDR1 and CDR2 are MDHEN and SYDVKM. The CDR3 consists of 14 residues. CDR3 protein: CASSPGGENGKLFF. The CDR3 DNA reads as TGTGCCAGCAGTCCAGGGGGCGAGAATGGAAAACTGTTTTTT.

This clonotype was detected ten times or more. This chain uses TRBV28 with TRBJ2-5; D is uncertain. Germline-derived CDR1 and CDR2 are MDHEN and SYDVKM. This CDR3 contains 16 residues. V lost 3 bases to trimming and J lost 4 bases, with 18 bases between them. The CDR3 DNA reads TGTGCCAGCAGTTTCCGGGCAGAATCTTTCCGAGAGACCCAGTACTTC. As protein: CASSFRAESFRETQYF.

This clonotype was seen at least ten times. In DNA form, the CDR3 reads TGTGCCAGCAGACGATCCGGACAGGGGGCTTACAATGAGCAGTTCTTC. This translates into CASRRSGQGAYNEQFF. The chain couples TRBV14 to TRBJ2-1; 11 bases match TRBD1. Germline values: CDR1 SGHDN, CDR2 FVKESK. This CDR3 comprises 16 residues. Trimming cost V 6 bases and J 4 bases; bases outside gene matches: 8.

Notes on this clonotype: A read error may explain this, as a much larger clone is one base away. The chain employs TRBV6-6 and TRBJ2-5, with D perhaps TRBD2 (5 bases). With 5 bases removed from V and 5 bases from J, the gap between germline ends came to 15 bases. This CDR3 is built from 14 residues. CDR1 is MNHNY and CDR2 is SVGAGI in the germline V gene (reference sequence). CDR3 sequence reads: CASSESHGMETQYF. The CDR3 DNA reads TGTGCCAGCAGTGAATCACACGGGATGGAGACCCAGTACTTC.

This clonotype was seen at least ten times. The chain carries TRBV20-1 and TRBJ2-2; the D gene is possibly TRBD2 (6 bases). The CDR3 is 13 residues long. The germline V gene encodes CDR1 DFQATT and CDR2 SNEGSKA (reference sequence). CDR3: CGFGGINTGELFF. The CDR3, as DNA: TGCGGGTTCGGCGGGATTAATACCGGGGAGCTGTTTTTT.

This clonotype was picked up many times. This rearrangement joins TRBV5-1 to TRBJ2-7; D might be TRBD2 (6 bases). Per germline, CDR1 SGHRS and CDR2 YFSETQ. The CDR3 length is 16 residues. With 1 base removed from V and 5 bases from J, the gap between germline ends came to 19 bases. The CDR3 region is CASSLPSVGGGNEQYF. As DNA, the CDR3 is TGCGCCAGCAGCTTGCCTTCGGTGGGAGGCGGCAACGAGCAGTACTTC.

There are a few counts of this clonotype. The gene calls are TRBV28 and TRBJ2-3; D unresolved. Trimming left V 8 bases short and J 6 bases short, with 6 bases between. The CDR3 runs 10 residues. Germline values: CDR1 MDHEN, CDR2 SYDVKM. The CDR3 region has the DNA TGTGCCAGCTCGTTGGATACGCAGTATTTT. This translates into CASSLDTQYF.

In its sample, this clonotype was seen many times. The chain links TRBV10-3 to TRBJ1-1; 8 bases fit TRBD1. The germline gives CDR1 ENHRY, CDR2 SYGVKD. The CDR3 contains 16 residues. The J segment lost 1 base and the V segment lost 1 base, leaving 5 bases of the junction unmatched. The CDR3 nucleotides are TGTGCCATCAGTGAGTTCTGGACAGGGACGAACACTGAAGCTTTCTTT. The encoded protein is CAISEFWTGTNTEAFF.

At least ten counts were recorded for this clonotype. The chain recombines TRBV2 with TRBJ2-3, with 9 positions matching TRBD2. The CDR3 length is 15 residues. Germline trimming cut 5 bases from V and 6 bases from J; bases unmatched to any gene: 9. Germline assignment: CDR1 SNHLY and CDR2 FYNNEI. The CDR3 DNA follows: TGTGCCAGCAGTAAGTTAGCGGGAGTTTCCGATACGCAGTATTTT. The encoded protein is CASSKLAGVSDTQYF.

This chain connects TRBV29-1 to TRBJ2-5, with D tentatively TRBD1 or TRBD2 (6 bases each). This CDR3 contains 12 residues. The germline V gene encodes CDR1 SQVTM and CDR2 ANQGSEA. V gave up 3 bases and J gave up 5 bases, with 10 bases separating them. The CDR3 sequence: CSVDGGAETQYF. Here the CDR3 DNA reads TGCAGCGTTGACGGGGGCGCCGAGACCCAGTACTTC.

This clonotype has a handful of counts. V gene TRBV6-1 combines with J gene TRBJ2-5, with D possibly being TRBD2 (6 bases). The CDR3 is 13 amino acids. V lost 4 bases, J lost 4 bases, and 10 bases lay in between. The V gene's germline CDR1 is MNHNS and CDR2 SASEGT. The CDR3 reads CASSARRGETQYF. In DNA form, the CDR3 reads TGTGCCAGCAGTGCTAGGAGGGGAGAGACCCAGTACTTC.